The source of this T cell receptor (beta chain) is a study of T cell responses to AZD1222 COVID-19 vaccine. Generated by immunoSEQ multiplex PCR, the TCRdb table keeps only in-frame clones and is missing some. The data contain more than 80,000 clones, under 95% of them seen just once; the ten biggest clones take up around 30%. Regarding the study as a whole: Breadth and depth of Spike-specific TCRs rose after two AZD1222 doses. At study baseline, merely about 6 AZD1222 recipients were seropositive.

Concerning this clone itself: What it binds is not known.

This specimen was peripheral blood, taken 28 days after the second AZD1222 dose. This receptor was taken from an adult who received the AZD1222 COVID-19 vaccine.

The CDR3 spells CSASRQFNQPQHF. The CDR3 DNA reads TGCAGTGCTAGTAGGCAGTTCAATCAGCCCCAGCATTTT. V usage is TRBV20-1 and J usage is TRBJ1-5; D unclear. The germline CDR1 and CDR2 sequences are DFQATT and SNEGSKA (reference sequence). Trimming left V 3 bases short and J 3 bases short, with 9 bases between. This CDR3 is 13 amino acids long.